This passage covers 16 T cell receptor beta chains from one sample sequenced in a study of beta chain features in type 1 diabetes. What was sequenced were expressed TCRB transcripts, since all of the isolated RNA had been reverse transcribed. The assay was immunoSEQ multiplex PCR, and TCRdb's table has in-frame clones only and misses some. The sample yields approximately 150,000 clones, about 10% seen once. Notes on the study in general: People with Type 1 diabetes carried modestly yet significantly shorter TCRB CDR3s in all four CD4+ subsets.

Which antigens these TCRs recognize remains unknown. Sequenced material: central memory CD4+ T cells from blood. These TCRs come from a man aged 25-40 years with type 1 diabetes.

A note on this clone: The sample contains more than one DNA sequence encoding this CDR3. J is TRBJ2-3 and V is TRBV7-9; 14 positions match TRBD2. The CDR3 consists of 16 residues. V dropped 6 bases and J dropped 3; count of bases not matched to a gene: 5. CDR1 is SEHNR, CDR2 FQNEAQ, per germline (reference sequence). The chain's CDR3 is CASSLGLAGGTDTQYF. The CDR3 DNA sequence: TGTGCCAGCAGTCTCGGACTAGCGGGGGGAACAGATACGCAGTATTTT. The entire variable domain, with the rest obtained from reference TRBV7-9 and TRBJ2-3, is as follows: DTGVSQNPRHKITKRGQNVTFRCDPISEHNRLYWYRQTLGQGPEFLTYFQNEAQLEKSRLLSDRFSAERPKGSFSTLEIQRTEQGDSAMYLCASSLGLAGGTDTQYFGPGTRLTVL.

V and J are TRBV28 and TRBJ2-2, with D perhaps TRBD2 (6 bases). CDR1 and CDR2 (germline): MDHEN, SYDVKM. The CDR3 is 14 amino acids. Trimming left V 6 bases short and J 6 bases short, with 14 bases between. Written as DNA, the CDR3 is TGTGCCAGCAGGGCCGACCCGGGGGCCGGGGAGCTGTTTTTT. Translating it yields CASRADPGAGELFF.

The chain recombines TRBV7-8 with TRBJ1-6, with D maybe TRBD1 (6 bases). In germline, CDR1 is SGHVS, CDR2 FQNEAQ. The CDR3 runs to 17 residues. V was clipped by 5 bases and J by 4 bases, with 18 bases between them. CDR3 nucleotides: TGTGCCAGCAGCCCGACCGATCGGGGGGCGTATAATTCACCCCTCCACTTT. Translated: CASSPTDRGAYNSPLHF.

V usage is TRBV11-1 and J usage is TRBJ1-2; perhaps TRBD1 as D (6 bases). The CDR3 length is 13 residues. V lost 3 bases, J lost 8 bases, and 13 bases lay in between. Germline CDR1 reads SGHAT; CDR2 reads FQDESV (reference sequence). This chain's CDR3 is CASSFRDTRGYTF. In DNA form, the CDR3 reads TGTGCCAGCAGCTTCCGGGACACAAGGGGCTACACCTTC.

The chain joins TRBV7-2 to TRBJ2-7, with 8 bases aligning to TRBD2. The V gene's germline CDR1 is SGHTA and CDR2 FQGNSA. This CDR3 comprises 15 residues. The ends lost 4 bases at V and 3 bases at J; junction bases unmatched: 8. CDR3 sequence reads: CASSSSGTRSYEQYF. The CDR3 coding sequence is TGTGCCAGCAGCTCATCCGGGACTAGGAGCTACGAGCAGTACTTC.

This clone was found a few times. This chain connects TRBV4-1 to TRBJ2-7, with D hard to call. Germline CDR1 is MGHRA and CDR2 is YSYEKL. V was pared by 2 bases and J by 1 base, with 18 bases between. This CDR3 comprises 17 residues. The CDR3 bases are TGCGCCAGCAGCCAACAGGTGACCCAACATGGGTCCTACGAGCAGTACTTC. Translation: CASSQQVTQHGSYEQYF.

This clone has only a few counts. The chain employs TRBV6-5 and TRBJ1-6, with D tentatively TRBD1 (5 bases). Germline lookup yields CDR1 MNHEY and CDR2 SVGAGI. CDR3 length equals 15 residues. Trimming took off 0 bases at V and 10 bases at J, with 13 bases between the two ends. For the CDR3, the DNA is TGTGCCAGCAGTTACTCCGGGGGTGGCGAATCACCCCTCCACTTT. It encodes CASSYSGGGESPLHF.

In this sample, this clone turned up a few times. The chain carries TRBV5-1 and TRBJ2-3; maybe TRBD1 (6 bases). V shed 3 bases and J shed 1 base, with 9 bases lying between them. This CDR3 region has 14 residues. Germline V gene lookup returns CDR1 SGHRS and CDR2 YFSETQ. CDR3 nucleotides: TGCGCCAGCAGCTACAGACAGGGCACAGATACGCAGTATTTT. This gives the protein CASSYRQGTDTQYF.

CDR3 protein: CASTRDRGSPQHF. For the CDR3, the DNA is TGTGCCAGCACCAGGGACAGGGGATCTCCCCAGCATTTT. The V call is TRBV28, the J call TRBJ1-5; 10 positions match TRBD1. J lost 10 bases, V lost 7 bases, and 7 bases had no gene match. CDR3 length: 13 residues. Per germline, CDR1 MDHEN and CDR2 SYDVKM.

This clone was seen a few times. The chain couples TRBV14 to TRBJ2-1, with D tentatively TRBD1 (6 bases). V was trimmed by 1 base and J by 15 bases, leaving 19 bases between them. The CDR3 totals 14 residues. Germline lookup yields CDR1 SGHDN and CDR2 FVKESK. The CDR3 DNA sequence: TGTGCCAGCAGCCAAGTTACGTCAGGGGCCCGTTGGTTCTTC. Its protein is CASSQVTSGARWFF.

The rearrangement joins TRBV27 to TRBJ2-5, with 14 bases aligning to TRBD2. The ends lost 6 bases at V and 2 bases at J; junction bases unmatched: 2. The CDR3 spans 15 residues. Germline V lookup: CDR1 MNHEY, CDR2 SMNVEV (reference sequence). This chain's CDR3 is CASRRLAGGQETQYF. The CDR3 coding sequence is TGTGCCAGCAGACGACTAGCGGGGGGGCAAGAGACCCAGTACTTC.

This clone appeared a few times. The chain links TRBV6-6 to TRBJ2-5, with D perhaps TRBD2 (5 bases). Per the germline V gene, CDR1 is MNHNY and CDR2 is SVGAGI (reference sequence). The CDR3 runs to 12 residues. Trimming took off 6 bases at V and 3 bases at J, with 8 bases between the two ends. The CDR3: CASSQAEETQYF. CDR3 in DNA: TGTGCCAGCAGCCAAGCGGAAGAGACCCAGTACTTC.

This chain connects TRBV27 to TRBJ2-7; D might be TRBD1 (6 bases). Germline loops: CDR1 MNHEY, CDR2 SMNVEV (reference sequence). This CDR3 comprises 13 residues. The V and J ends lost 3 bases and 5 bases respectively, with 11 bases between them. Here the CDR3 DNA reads TGTGCCAGCAGTTTCACCTACAGGGACGAGCAGTACTTC. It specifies CASSFTYRDEQYF.

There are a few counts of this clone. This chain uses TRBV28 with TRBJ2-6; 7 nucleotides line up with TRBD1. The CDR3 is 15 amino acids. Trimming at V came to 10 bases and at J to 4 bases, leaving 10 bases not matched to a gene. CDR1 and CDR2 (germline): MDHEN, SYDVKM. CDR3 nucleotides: TGTGCCACCGGACGGACAGGCTCCGGGGCCAACGTCCTGACTTTC. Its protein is CATGRTGSGANVLTF.

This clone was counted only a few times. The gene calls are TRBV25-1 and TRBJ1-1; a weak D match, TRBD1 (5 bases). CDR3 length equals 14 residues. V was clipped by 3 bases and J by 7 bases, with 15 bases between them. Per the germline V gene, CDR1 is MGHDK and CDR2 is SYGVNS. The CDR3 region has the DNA TGTGCCAGCAGTGACCATGAAAGGGGACTTGAAGCTTTCTTT. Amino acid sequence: CASSDHERGLEAFF.

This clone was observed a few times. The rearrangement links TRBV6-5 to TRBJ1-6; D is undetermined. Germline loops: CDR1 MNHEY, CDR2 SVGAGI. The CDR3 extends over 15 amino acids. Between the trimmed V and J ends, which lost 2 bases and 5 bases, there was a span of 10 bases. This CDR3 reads CASSYGGSNNSPLHF. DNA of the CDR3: TGTGCCAGCAGTTACGGAGGGAGCAATAATTCACCCCTCCACTTT.